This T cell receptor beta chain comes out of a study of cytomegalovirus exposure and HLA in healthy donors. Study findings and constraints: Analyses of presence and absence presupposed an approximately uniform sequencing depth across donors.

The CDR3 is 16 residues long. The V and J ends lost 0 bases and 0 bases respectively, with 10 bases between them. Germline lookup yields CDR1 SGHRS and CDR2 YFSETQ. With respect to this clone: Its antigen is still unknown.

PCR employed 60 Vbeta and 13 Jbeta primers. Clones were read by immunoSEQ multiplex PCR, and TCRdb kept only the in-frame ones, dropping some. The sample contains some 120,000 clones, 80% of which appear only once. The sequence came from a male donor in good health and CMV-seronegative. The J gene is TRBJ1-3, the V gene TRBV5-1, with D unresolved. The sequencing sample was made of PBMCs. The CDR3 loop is CASSLDLVSSGNTIYF. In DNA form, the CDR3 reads TGCGCCAGCAGCTTGGACCTAGTAAGCTCTGGAAACACCATATATTTT.